One and the same sample provided the 15 T cell receptor beta chains below, sequenced in a study of prognosis after radiotherapy for stage I lung cancer. TCR beta CDR3 was amplified from genomic DNA by two-round multiplex PCR. For every TRBV and TRBJ gene, a specific primer was used in first-round PCR. TCRdb independently ran MiXCR on the multiplex PCR reads; one entry per CDR3 protein. The data contain tens of thousands of distinct CDR3 sequences, 32% of them singletons. Sequencing used PBMCs, obtained before or after stereotactic body radiation therapy (not recorded which). The receptors stem from a donor aged 50 or older with non-small cell lung cancer.

This clonotype has just a few counts. The chain links TRBV6-1 to TRBJ2-7; 9 bases agree with TRBD1. Germline CDR1 is MNHNS and CDR2 is SASEGT. This CDR3 has 16 residues. The junction had 12 bases not matched to a gene; V was cut back by 7 bases and J by 2 bases. The CDR3 region is CASIEAGQGNPYEQYF. For the CDR3, the DNA is TGTGCCAGCATTGAGGCGGGACAGGGCAACCCCTACGAGCAGTACTTC.

Regarding this clonotype: A much larger clonotype is one base distant, so this may be a read error. The rearrangement uses TRBV20-1 and TRBJ1-1; D is uncertain. From germline, CDR1 is DFQATT and CDR2 SNEGSKA (reference sequence). V gave up 7 bases and J gave up 1 base, with 10 bases separating them. This CDR3 has 12 amino acids. CDR3 bases: TGCAGTGATCCGCAGCGGAACACTGAAGCTTTCTTT. Translated: CSDPQRNTEAFF.

This clonotype appeared a single time. This chain links TRBV6-4 with TRBJ1-1, with a possible D match to TRBD1 (5 bases). The CDR3 runs to 12 residues. Germline assignment: CDR1 MRHNA and CDR2 SNTAGT. Trimming cost V 6 bases and J 3 bases, with 8 bases left between them. CDR3 sequence reads: CASSVTDTEAFF. The CDR3 DNA reads as TGTGCCAGCAGCGTGACAGACACTGAAGCTTTCTTT.

In regard to this clonotype: A single base separates this from a much larger clone, so it may be a read error. The chain is built from TRBV20-1 and TRBJ1-4, with a possible D match to TRBD1 (5 bases). Trimming pared 6 bases from V and 8 bases from J, leaving 10 bases between. The germline V gene encodes CDR1 DFQATT and CDR2 SNEGSKA (reference sequence). The CDR3 has 11 amino acids. The CDR3 DNA sequence: TGCAGTGCCAAGGGGCGGGAAAAACTGTTTTTT. Encoded protein: CSAKGREKLFF.

This clonotype was recorded once. The rearrangement uses TRBV6-2 or TRBV6-3 and TRBJ1-3; TRBD1 agrees at 7 bases. Unmatched junction bases numbered 5, after V lost 5 bases and J lost 7 bases. Germline CDR1 MNHEY, CDR2 SVGEGT. CDR3 length equals 13 residues. DNA of the CDR3: TGTGCCAGCAGTCCTCGACAGGGCAACACCATATATTTT. It yields the protein CASSPRQGNTIYF.

This clonotype appeared many times. The gene calls are TRBV13 and TRBJ2-1; D unresolved. This CDR3 has 18 amino acids. Germline lookup yields CDR1 PRHDT and CDR2 FYEKMQ (reference sequence). Trimming took 5 bases from V and 0 from J, leaving 20 bases between them. DNA for the CDR3: TGTGCCAGCAGCCATTTGGTGGCTGGCGGCCACTCCTACAATGAGCAGTTCTTC. This sequence encodes CASSHLVAGGHSYNEQFF.

This clonotype was seen at least ten times. The chain links TRBV27 to TRBJ2-1; TRBD2 aligns across 7 bases. Germline loops: CDR1 MNHEY, CDR2 SMNVEV (reference sequence). There are 15 residues in the CDR3. J was trimmed by 8 bases and V by 1 base; bases with no gene match: 8. In DNA form, the CDR3 reads TGTGCCAGCAGTTTATTTGGCGGGAGTAGGGATGAGCAGTTCTTC. Residues: CASSLFGGSRDEQFF.

This clonotype was recorded at least ten times. The CDR3 nucleotides are TGCGCCAGCAGCTTACAGGGACAGCTCCAAGAGACCCAGTACTTC. Translation gives CASSLQGQLQETQYF. The chain combines TRBV5-1 with TRBJ2-5, with 7 bases fitting TRBD1. Per germline, CDR1 SGHRS and CDR2 YFSETQ. V lost 2 bases and J lost 1; bases outside the gene matches: 5. This CDR3 is 15 amino acids long.

This clonotype was observed a few times. This chain joins TRBV6-2 or TRBV6-3 and TRBJ2-5; no reliable D call. With 4 bases removed from V and 0 bases from J, the gap between germline ends came to 9 bases. This CDR3 is built from 14 residues. Germline V CDR1 and CDR2: MNHEY, SVGEGT. The CDR3 nucleotides are TGTGCCAGCAGTTCGGGCCGTGACCAAGAGACCCAGTACTTC. Translated: CASSSGRDQETQYF.

This clonotype was counted at least ten times. V and J are TRBV5-5 and TRBJ1-5; D gene ambiguous. The V end was cut by 4 bases, the J end by 0 bases, with 17 bases between. The CDR3 loop spans 17 amino acids. Germline V gene data show CDR1 as SGHKS and CDR2 as YYEKEE (reference sequence). CDR3 bases: TGTGCCAGCAGCATTCCGACGGTAGATTATAGCAATCAGCCCCAGCATTTT. Translation: CASSIPTVDYSNQPQHF.

The chain couples TRBV20-1 to TRBJ2-7, with TRBD2 identical over 11 bases. The junction had 12 bases not matched to a gene; V was cut back by 2 bases and J by 9 bases. CDR1 and CDR2 (germline): DFQATT, SNEGSKA (reference sequence). This CDR3 spans 15 amino acids. Written as DNA, the CDR3 is TGCAGTGCTAGATGGCAGACTAGCGGGGCAGGGGTGCAGTACTTC. It specifies CSARWQTSGAGVQYF.

This clonotype was counted at least ten times. J is TRBJ2-2 and V is TRBV2; the D gene could be TRBD1 or TRBD2 (5 bases each). The V end was cut by 6 bases, the J end by 3 bases, with 11 bases between. In germline, CDR1 is SNHLY, CDR2 FYNNEI. The CDR3 runs 14 residues. CDR3 protein: CASRPGTDTGELFF. In DNA form, the CDR3 reads TGTGCCAGCAGGCCCGGGACGGACACCGGGGAGCTGTTTTTT.

This clonotype has just a few counts. A read error may be the cause here, since a much bigger clone is one base away. V is TRBV20-1 and J is TRBJ2-3, with D maybe TRBD2 (5 bases). The germline V gene encodes CDR1 DFQATT and CDR2 SNEGSKA (reference sequence). This CDR3 has 16 residues. Trimming pared 4 bases from V and 7 bases from J, leaving 24 bases between. CDR3 coding DNA: TGCAGTGCTACCCAATCTGGGCCTAGCCAACCATATACGCAGTATTTT. Its protein is CSATQSGPSQPYTQYF.

This clonotype has ten or more counts. The chain combines TRBV5-1 with TRBJ2-7; maybe TRBD2 (6 bases). From germline, CDR1 is SGHRS and CDR2 YFSETQ. The CDR3 length is 15 residues. V gave up 1 base and J gave up 3 bases, with 14 bases separating them. CDR3 loop: CASSLTSPLFYEQYF. In DNA form, the CDR3 reads TGCGCCAGCAGCTTGACTAGCCCCTTATTCTACGAGCAGTACTTC.

This clonotype was seen repeatedly, ten times or more. The chain recombines TRBV6-2 or TRBV6-3 with TRBJ1-1; perhaps TRBD1 as D (6 bases). The CDR3 runs to 14 residues. In germline, CDR1 is MNHEY, CDR2 SVGEGT. The V gene lost 7 bases and the J gene lost 4 bases, with 16 bases spanning the gap. CDR3 DNA sequence: TGTGCCAGCAAAACTACAGGGAGGAGCACTGAAGCTTTCTTT. It translates to CASKTTGRSTEAFF.